This TCR beta chain was captured by sequencing in a study of shared clonotypes between healthy human individuals. Broader study findings: Rarefaction analysis demonstrated incomplete sorted-subset sequencing notwithstanding large depth.

For this clone: Its antigen is unidentified. The identical CDR3 is also encoded by other nucleotide sequences in the sample.

CDR1 and CDR2 from the germline V gene are MNHEY and SVGAGI. This CDR3 region has 14 residues. Trimming shortened V by 6 bases and J by 2 bases, and 11 bases separated the two germline ends. Measured with immunoSEQ multiplex PCR; TCRdb has only the in-frame clones, and not every one. The profile shows roughly 2.6 million clones, more than 90% of them singletons. This clonotype was obtained from a man aged 18 to 35 in good health. The sequenced material came from naive CD4+ T cells sorted from blood. Regarding subset: CD45RA+ positively selected. The chain employs TRBV6-5 and TRBJ1-5, with D unclear. CDR3 in DNA: TGTGCCAGCAGCCGCCTGGTGGGCAATCAGCCCCAGCATTTT. Translation gives CASSRLVGNQPQHF.